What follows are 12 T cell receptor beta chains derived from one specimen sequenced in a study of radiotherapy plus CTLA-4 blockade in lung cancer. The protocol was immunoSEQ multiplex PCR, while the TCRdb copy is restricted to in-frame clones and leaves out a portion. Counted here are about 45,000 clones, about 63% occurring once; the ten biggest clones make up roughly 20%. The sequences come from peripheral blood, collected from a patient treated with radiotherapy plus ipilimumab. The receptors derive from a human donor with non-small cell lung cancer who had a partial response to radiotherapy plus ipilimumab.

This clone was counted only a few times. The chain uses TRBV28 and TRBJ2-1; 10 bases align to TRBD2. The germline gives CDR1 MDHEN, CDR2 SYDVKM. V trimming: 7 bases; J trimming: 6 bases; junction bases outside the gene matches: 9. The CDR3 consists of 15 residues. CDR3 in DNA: TGTGCCAGCACCCCAGCAGCGGGAGGGGCCAATGAGCAGTTCTTC. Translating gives CASTPAAGGANEQFF.

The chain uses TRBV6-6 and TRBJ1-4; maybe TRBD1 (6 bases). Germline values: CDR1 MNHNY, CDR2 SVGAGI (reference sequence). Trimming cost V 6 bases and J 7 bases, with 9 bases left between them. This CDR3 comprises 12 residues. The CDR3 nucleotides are TGTGCCAGCAGCCAGGGGAGTGAAAAACTGTTTTTT. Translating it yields CASSQGSEKLFF.

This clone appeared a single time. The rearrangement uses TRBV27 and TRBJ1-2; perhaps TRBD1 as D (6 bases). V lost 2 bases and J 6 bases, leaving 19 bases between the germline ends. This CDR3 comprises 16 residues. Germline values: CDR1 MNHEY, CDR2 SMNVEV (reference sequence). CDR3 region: CASSLTFSRGGHGYTF. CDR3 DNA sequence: TGTGCCAGCAGTTTAACTTTCAGCAGGGGCGGGCATGGCTACACCTTC.

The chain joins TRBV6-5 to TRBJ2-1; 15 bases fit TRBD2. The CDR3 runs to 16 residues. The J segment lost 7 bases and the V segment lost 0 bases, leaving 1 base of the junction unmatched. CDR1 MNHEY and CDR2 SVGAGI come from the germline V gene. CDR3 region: CASSYSGTSGGNEQFF. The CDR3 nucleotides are TGTGCCAGCAGTTACTCTGGGACTAGCGGGGGGAATGAGCAGTTCTTC.

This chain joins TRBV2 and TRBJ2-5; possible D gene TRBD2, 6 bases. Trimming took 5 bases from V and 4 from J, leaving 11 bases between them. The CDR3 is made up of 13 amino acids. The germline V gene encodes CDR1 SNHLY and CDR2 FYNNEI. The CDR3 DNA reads TGTGCCAGCAGTATCCCAGCGGGAGAGACCCAGTACTTC. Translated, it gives CASSIPAGETQYF.

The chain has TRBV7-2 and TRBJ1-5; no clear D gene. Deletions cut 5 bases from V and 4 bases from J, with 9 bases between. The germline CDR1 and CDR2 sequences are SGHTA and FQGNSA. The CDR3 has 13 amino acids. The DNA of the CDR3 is TGTGCCAGCAGCCCCGACTGGAATCAGCCCCAGCATTTT. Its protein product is CASSPDWNQPQHF. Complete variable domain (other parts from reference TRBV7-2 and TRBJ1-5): GAGVSQSPSNKVTEKGKDVELRCDPISGHTALYWYRQSLGQGLEFLIYFQGNSAPDKSGLPSDRFSAERTGGSVSTLTIQRTQQEDSAVYLCASSPDWNQPQHFGDGTRLSIL.

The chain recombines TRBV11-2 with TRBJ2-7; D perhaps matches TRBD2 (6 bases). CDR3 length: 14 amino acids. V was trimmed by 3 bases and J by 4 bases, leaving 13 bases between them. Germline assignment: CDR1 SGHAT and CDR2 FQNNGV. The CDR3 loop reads CASSLAGGRYEQYF. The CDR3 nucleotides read TGTGCCAGCAGCTTGGCCGGGGGAAGGTACGAGCAGTACTTC.

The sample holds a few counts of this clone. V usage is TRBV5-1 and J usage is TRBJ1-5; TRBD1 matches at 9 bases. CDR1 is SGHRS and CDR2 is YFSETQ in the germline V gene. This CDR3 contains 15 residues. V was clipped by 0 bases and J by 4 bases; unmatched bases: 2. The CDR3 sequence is CASSLAGTGNQPQHF. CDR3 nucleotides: TGCGCCAGCAGCTTGGCGGGGACAGGGAATCAGCCCCAGCATTTT.

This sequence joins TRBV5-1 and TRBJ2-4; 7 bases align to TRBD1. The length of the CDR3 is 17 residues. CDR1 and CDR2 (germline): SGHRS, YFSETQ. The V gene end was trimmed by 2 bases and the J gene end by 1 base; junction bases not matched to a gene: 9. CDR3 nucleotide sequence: TGCGCCAGCAGCTTCCCTGACAGGGTGGTGGCCAAAAACATTCAGTACTTC. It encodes CASSFPDRVVAKNIQYF.

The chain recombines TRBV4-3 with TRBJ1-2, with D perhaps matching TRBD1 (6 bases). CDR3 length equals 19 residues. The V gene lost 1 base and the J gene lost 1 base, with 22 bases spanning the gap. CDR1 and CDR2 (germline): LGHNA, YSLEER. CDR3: CASSQAPQGEEVVNYGYTF. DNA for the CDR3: TGCGCCAGCAGCCAAGCCCCACAGGGAGAAGAGGTCGTTAACTATGGCTACACCTTC.

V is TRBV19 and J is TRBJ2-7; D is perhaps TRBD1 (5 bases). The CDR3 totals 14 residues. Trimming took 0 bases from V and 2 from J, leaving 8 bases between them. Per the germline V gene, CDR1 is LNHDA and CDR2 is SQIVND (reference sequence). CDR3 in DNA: TGTGCCAGTAGTATAGATTCAGGGACCTACGAGCAGTACTTC. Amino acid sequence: CASSIDSGTYEQYF.

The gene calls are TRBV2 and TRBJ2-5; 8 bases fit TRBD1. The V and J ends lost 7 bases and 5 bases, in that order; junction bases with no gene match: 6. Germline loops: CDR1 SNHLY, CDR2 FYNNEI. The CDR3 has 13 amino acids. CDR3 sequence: CASKPGGGETQYF. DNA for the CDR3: TGTGCCAGCAAGCCAGGGGGCGGTGAGACCCAGTACTTC. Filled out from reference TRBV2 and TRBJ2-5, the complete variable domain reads EPEVTQTPSHQVTQMGQEVILRCVPISNHLYFYWYRQILGQKVEFLVSFYNNEISEKSEIFDDQFSVERPDGSNFTLKIRSTKLEDSAMYFCASKPGGGETQYFGPGTRLLVL.